The 14 T cell receptor beta chains in this list originate from one sample, sequenced in a study of blood T cell repertoires in COVID-19. The method was immunoSEQ multiplex PCR; TCRdb's version includes in-frame clones alone and lacks a portion of them. The repertoire holds 60,000 to 70,000 clones, with 88% as singletons. Sequencing input: PBMCs or T cells enriched from blood (not recorded which). The receptors originated from a woman aged 40 to 50 who had recovered from COVID-19.

Written as DNA, the CDR3 is TGTGCCAGTAGTATAGGCGGGACTGTCACCTATAGCTATGGCTACACCTTC. Its protein is CASSIGGTVTYSYGYTF. The rearrangement joins TRBV19 to TRBJ1-2; a possible D gene is TRBD1 (5 bases). The CDR3 runs 17 residues. Per the germline V gene, CDR1 is LNHDA and CDR2 is SQIVND (reference sequence). V was cut by 1 base and J by 4 bases, with 19 bases left in between.

The chain recombines TRBV6-5 with TRBJ1-2, with 10 bases that match TRBD1. From germline, CDR1 is MNHEY and CDR2 SVGAGI. The ends lost 5 bases at V and 5 bases at J; junction bases unmatched: 5. This CDR3 is 14 amino acids long. CDR3 bases: TGTGCCAGCAGTCGACAGGGGGCTGGGTATGGCTACACCTTC. It yields the protein CASSRQGAGYGYTF.

V and J are TRBV6-5 and TRBJ1-5, with TRBD1 as a possible D gene (5 bases). The CDR3 length is 15 residues. Germline values: CDR1 MNHEY, CDR2 SVGAGI. The V end lost 0 bases, the J end lost 4 bases, and 10 bases lay between the germline ends. The CDR3: CASSYSGQGNQPQHF. The CDR3 DNA is TGTGCCAGCAGTTACTCAGGGCAGGGAAATCAGCCCCAGCATTTT.

As concerns this clone: The junction shows a germline mismatch at one end, possibly a read error. V usage is TRBV5-1 and J usage is TRBJ1-2; 7 bases align to TRBD1. Germline lookup yields CDR1 SGHRS and CDR2 YFSETQ. The CDR3 length is 13 residues. The CDR3 protein is CASSLAGTDVFAF. For the CDR3, the DNA is TGCGCCAGCAGCTTGGCCGGGACAGACGTATTTGCCTTC.

The chain links TRBV5-6 to TRBJ2-1, with 8 positions matching TRBD2. This CDR3 is built from 18 residues. The trim removed 0 bases at V and 0 bases at J, leaving 8 bases unmatched. The germline CDR1 and CDR2 sequences are SGHDT and YYEEEE. The CDR3 DNA is TGTGCCAGCAGCTTGGGAATACAGGCGGGAGGCTCCTACAATGAGCAGTTCTTC. Its translation: CASSLGIQAGGSYNEQFF.

Here the CDR3 reads CASSRGLAGGRPLTDTQYF. DNA for the CDR3: TGTGCCAGTAGCCGTGGACTAGCGGGGGGCCGACCCCTCACAGATACGCAGTATTTT. V and J are TRBV19 and TRBJ2-3; 14 nucleotides match TRBD2. This CDR3 region has 19 residues. The V gene end was trimmed by 6 bases and the J gene end by 2 bases; junction bases not matched to a gene: 13. CDR1 LNHDA and CDR2 SQIVND come from the germline V gene (reference sequence).

The chain employs TRBV5-6 and TRBJ2-1, with D possibly matching TRBD1 (6 bases). V lost 4 bases, J lost 3 bases, and 14 bases lay in between. The CDR3 runs to 15 residues. From germline, CDR1 is SGHDT and CDR2 YYEEEE. The CDR3 loop reads CASSERWGLYNEQFF. The CDR3 bases are TGTGCCAGCAGCGAAAGGTGGGGGCTCTACAATGAGCAGTTCTTC. The variable domain in full, with the rest retrieved from reference TRBV5-6 and TRBJ2-1, is DAGVTQSPTHLIKTRGQQVTLRCSPKSGHDTVSWYQQALGQGPQFIFQYYEEEERQRGNFPDRFSGHQFPNYSSELNVNALLLGDSALYLCASSERWGLYNEQFFGPGTRLTVL.

This chain uses TRBV7-6 with TRBJ2-7; 10 positions match TRBD1. CDR1 SGHVS and CDR2 FNYEAQ come from the germline V gene. CDR3 length equals 17 residues. The V segment lost 1 base and the J segment 7 bases; nucleotides outside the gene matches: 13. CDR3 sequence reads: CASSLDPLDRGQKEQYF. The DNA for the CDR3 is TGTGCCAGCAGCTTAGATCCTCTTGACAGGGGGCAAAAAGAGCAGTACTTC. The full variable domain, with the rest looked up from reference TRBV7-6 and TRBJ2-7, is GAGVSQSPRYKVTKRGQDVALRCDPISGHVSLYWYRQALGQGPEFLTYFNYEAQQDKSGLPNDRFSAERPEGSISTLTIQRTEQRDSAMYRCASSLDPLDRGQKEQYFGPGTRLTVT.

This clone was found a few times. The V call is TRBV7-2, the J call TRBJ1-2, with 8 bases aligning to TRBD1. The CDR3 loop spans 15 amino acids. In germline, CDR1 is SGHTA, CDR2 FQGNSA. V shed 5 bases, J shed 4 bases, and the junction held 9 bases outside the gene matches. The DNA of the CDR3 is TGTGCCAGCAGCCAGACAGGGGCAGCCCTCTATGGCTACACCTTC. It translates to CASSQTGAALYGYTF.

This chain links TRBV5-1 with TRBJ2-1; D is unclear. V was pared by 0 bases and J by 5 bases, with 9 bases between. Looked up from germline, CDR1 is SGHRS and CDR2 is YFSETQ. This CDR3 region has 14 residues. CDR3: CASSLGGSNNEQFF. CDR3 sequence (DNA): TGCGCCAGCAGCTTGGGCGGCAGTAACAATGAGCAGTTCTTC.

The V gene is TRBV24-1, the J gene TRBJ2-2, with D maybe TRBD1 (6 bases). The germline V gene encodes CDR1 KGHDR and CDR2 SFDVKD. The CDR3 sequence is 16 residues long. The germline V and J ends were trimmed by 4 bases and 2 bases, with 13 bases remaining between them. The CDR3 here is CATSESGTPNTGELFF. In DNA, the CDR3 is TGTGCCACCAGTGAATCCGGGACACCAAACACCGGGGAGCTGTTTTTT.

This chain connects TRBV11-2 to TRBJ1-1; tentative D call: TRBD1 (5 bases). V lost 1 base, J lost 5 bases, and 8 bases lay in between. Germline-derived CDR1 and CDR2 are SGHAT and FQNNGV. This CDR3 contains 13 residues. This CDR3 is CASSLAGGTEAFF. The CDR3 region has the DNA TGTGCCAGCAGCTTAGCCGGGGGGACTGAAGCTTTCTTT.

The chain carries TRBV3-1 (or the pseudogene TRBV3-2) and TRBJ2-1; 7 nucleotides match TRBD1. With 4 bases clipped from V and 5 bases from J, the junction kept 5 bases outside the gene matches. The CDR3 covers 14 residues. Per germline, CDR1 LGHDT and CDR2 YNNKEL (reference sequence). CDR3: CASSLNDRDNEQFF. In DNA form, the CDR3 reads TGTGCCAGCAGCCTCAATGACAGGGACAATGAGCAGTTCTTC.

The chain combines TRBV18 with TRBJ2-7; TRBD1 matches at 8 bases. This CDR3 comprises 14 residues. V shed 2 bases and J 6 bases; nucleotides not matched to a gene: 6. Per the germline V gene, CDR1 is KGHSH and CDR2 is LQKENI. The DNA of the CDR3 is TGTGCCAGCTCACCAGGACAGGGAAATACCGAGCAGTACTTC. Its protein is CASSPGQGNTEQYF.